A selection of T cell receptor beta chains follows, all from one sample in a study of CD4 and CD8 cells across lung adenocarcinoma regions. From the PCR reads, TCRdb called clonotypes with MiXCR, one entry per CDR3 protein. The sample lists 21,000 or so distinct CDR3 sequences, roughly 54% occurring once. The sequenced sample was CD8+ T cells from the center of a lung tumor. These receptors were collected from a female donor with lung adenocarcinoma. The CD4 and CD8 labels of this study may be unreliable. Both conserved end residues are part of each CDR3. A D gene is named only where the DNA matches it firmly. The size field is filled for only some rows; it gives once, few, many or a size class.

D gene	CDR3 length	V gene	J gene	clone size	CDR3 protein	CDR3 DNA
-	15	TRBV27	TRBJ2-7	-	CASSSYSPTTYEQYF	TGTGCCAGCAGCTCGTATAGTCCGACGACCTACGAGCAGTACTTC
-	15	TRBV27	TRBJ2-5	-	CAGGQGVGLQDTQYF	TGTGCCGGGGGGCAGGGGGTAGGACTCCAAGATACCCAGTACTTC
TRBD2	17	TRBV11-2	TRBJ2-1	few	CASSLDLSAGRLNEQFF	TGTGCCAGCAGCTTAGATCTCTCAGCGGGGCGGCTCAATGAGCAGTTCTTC
TRBD1	14	TRBV10-1	TRBJ2-1	-	CASSLQGGMGEQFF	TGCGCCAGCAGTCTACAGGGGGGCATGGGTGAGCAGTTCTTC
TRBD1	13	TRBV12-3/TRBV12-4	TRBJ1-2	many	CASRIQGSDGYTF	TGTGCCAGCAGGATACAGGGGAGTGATGGCTACACCTTC
-	15	TRBV9	TRBJ1-2	-	CASSAGVTANYGYTF	TGTGCCAGCAGCGCAGGGGTTACAGCTAACTATGGCTACACCTTC
TRBD2	16	TRBV6-1	TRBJ2-3	few	CASSPLASGGTDTQYF	TGTGCCAGCAGTCCACTAGCTAGCGGGGGCACAGATACGCAGTATTTT
-	12	TRBV27	TRBJ2-4	once	CASSRPTDIQYF	TGTGCCAGCAGTCGCCCCACAGATATTCAGTACTTC
-	16	TRBV27	TRBJ2-1	medium-sized	CASSLSGHRSYNEQFF	TGTGCCAGCAGTTTATCGGGACACCGCTCCTACAATGAGCAGTTCTTC
TRBD1	16	TRBV14	TRBJ2-1	many	CASSQVGGTGSLVRFF	TGTGCCAGCAGCCAAGTGGGGGGGACAGGGTCTTTGGTGCGGTTCTTC
-	14	TRBV27	TRBJ2-1	medium-sized	CASSLIDSLNEQFF	TGTGCCAGCAGTTTAATTGACTCTCTCAATGAGCAGTTCTTC
-	13	TRBV25-1	TRBJ2-3	-	CALQAVSTDTQYF	TGTGCCCTACAGGCTGTGAGCACAGATACGCAGTATTTT
TRBD1	14	TRBV6-1	TRBJ2-4	-	CAGSEGAEQEIQYF	TGTGCGGGCAGTGAGGGGGCGGAGCAAGAGATCCAGTACTTC
TRBD2	16	TRBV6-1	TRBJ2-2	-	CASKTPGLADTRELFF	TGTGCCAGCAAAACCCCGGGCCTAGCGGACACCAGGGAGCTGTTTTTC